Sequencing of this T cell receptor (beta chain) was carried out in a study of blood T cells in healthy people across ages (dated by TCRdb to between 2014 and 2017). Broadly, across the study: Template switching captured roughly one uniquely barcoded TCR beta cDNA molecule per two T cells in model experiments. Age-related changes in TCR beta repertoire diversity were measured in the study by deep sequencing normalized with unique cDNA molecular identifiers. Four age groups were formed from the donors: young (average about 16 years), middle-aged (approximately 42), aged (62) and long-lived (approximately 78). To avoid experimental bias, donors of different ages were randomly spread across the sequencing lanes. Using the same blood draw, the study looked at two additional independent replicas of 1 million unique cDNA reads for two donors, one aged 18 to 30 and the other aged 80 or older. The investigation overall reported the following: The CMV infection status of donors was not known, potentially confounding age-related changes in expanded clonotypes. Total diversity estimates from one million sequenced T cells were considered lower bounds and underestimates. As age increased, observed TCR beta diversity per million T cells dropped in a roughly linear way, and a significant reduction was already evident by age about 40. There was a strong correlation between observed TCR beta diversity and the percentage of naive T cells measured by flow cytometry. Conclusive comparison of naive and antigen-experienced compartments was prevented by the profiling of bulk unsorted PBMCs. The long-lived group showed more naive CD4+ T cells, fewer expanded clones and increased TCR diversity than the aged group, suggesting age selection.

Donors were 39 systemically healthy Caucasian individuals from Russia aged about 6 to 100 years. Each donor gave 8 to 10 milliliters of peripheral blood, drawn into EDTA-treated Vacutainer tubes. Ficoll-Paque density-gradient centrifugation was used to isolate PBMCs, with at least 6.5 million per sample. Trizol reagent was used to extract total RNA from PBMCs, with at least 6 micrograms per sample. Naive CD45RAhigh/CD27high T cell percentages were measured by flow cytometry on a PBMC aliquot from every donor. The library was made by 5' RACE. The instrument was an Illumina HiSeq 2500. The second PCR ran for roughly 7 to 12 cycles and used a J-beta primer mix along with a sample-barcoded 5' primer. Each TCR beta cDNA molecule received a unique molecular identifier from a template-switch 5' adaptor carrying 12 random nucleotides. Each sample yielded at least 3 million CDR3-containing paired-end reads. All of the RNA was converted into first-strand cDNA using the Mint cDNA synthesis kit, with a TRBC-specific oligonucleotide serving as the primer. Following uracil-DNA glycosylase treatment, all cDNA underwent a first 18-cycle PCR with the universal primers M1SS and BC2_uni_R. Processing in the source paper ran as follows. For normalization, 1 million high-quality reads were randomly selected from each sample, with every read carrying a distinct molecular identifier. Instead of being binned into consensus sequences, reads with shared molecular identifiers were discarded. MiTCR, run with a Q25 quality threshold and the strictest error-elimination algorithm, handled CDR3 identification, clonotype clustering and error correction. A nonparametric unseen species model using Euler transformation provided a lower-bound estimate of total TCR beta diversity. Using fastp at Q25 and MiXCR, TCRdb reprocessed the public reads and kept productive beta chains. Rows merge per CDR3 protein into single entries with the most common DNA and genes. The V and J calls were not made by the authors but by TCRdb's processing. The sample yields approximately 670,000 distinct CDR3 sequences; 40% to 50% were counted once. The ten largest clones represent approximately 29% of the sample.

Worth noting for this clonotype: No cognate antigen has been identified for it. No base quality information exists; no much larger clone differs at one position.

The germline V gene (reference sequence) supplies CDR1 DFQATT and CDR2 SNEGSKA. A distance of 21 bases separates the germline ends of V and J, which lose 5 bases and 11 bases respectively. CDR3 length: 13 amino acids, cysteine to phenylalanine. The entry retains the CDR3 DNA only, 39 bases that are in frame from base 1. The sequencing input was blood. The sequence was collected from an older man in good health. Recombination joined TRBV20-1 with TRBJ2-5; possibly the D gene is TRBD2, per 5 matching bases. The encoded CDR3 is CSALVFPRDEQYF. The nucleotides are TGCAGTGCTTTAGTATTCCCTCGGGATGAGCAGTACTTC.